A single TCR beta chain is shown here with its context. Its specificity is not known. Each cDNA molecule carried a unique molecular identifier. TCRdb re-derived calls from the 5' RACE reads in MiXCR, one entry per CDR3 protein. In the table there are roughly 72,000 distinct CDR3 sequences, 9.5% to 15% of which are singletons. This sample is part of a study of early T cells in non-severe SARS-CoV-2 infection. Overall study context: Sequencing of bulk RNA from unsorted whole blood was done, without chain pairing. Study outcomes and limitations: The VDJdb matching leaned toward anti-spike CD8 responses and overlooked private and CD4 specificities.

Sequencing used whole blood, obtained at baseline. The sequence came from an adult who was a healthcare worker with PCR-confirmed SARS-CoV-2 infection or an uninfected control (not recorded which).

CDR3 bases: TGTGCCAGCAGCTCCCCCTCGAGAGCCCTCCACTTT. Encoded protein: CASSSPSRALHF. The chain couples TRBV11-2 to TRBJ1-6, with D uncertain. Germline loops: CDR1 SGHAT, CDR2 FQNNGV. Trimming shortened V by 4 bases and J by 14 bases, and 12 bases separated the two germline ends. The CDR3 sequence is 12 residues long.